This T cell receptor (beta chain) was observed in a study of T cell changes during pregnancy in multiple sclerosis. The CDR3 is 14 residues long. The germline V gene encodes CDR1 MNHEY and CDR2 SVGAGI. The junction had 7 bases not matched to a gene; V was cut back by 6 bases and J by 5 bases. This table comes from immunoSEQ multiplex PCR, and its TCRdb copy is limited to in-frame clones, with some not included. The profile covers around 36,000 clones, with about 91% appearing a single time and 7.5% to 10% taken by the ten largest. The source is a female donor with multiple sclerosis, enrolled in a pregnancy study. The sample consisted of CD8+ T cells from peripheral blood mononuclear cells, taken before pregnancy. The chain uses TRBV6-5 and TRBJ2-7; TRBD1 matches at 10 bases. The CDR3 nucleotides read TGTGCCAGCAGGGAGGGACAGGGGTTGGACGAGCAGTACTTC. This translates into CASREGQGLDEQYF.